The T cell receptor beta chain described here comes from a study of blood T cells in healthy people across ages. The CDR3 spans 16 residues. J gave up 2 bases and V 4 bases, and 10 bases lay outside the gene matches. Germline V lookup: CDR1 SGHVS, CDR2 FQNEAQ. Through a sample-barcoded 5' primer and a J-beta primer mix, a second PCR was run for roughly 6 to 12 cycles. Every cDNA was tagged by a template-switch adaptor with 12 random nucleotides. TCRdb re-called the 5' RACE reads through MiXCR, storing one row per CDR3 protein. The sample yields 450,000 to 600,000 distinct CDR3 sequences, about 27% seen once. The table lists this clonotype with a few counts. Isolated per sample were at least 7 million PBMCs. This sample was shared with a second study, whose subject was T cells of mothers and their children.

V usage is TRBV7-8 and J usage is TRBJ2-5, with 7 positions matching TRBD1. Sequencing used blood. The source is a boy between 2 and 15 years old in good health. The DNA for the CDR3 is TGTGCCAGCAGCTCCAGGGGGACAGTAACACAAGAGACCCAGTACTTC. Protein product: CASSSRGTVTQETQYF.